Listed below are T cell receptor beta chains from one sample, sequenced in a study of blood T cell repertoires in COVID-19. Produced via immunoSEQ multiplex PCR; TCRdb's table is partial and in-frame only. The sample has about 100,000 clones; about 90% are singletons. Input material: peripheral blood. These receptors all come from a man aged 50-60 years with acute or convalescent COVID-19. CDR3s include the opening cysteine and the closing phenylalanine or tryptophan. Each record gives: CDR3 DNA, CDR3 protein, D gene, J gene, clone size, V gene. D genes are given only for firm matches. Only part of the rows carry a size: once, few, many, or a class if the clone is expanded.

TGTGCCAGCAGTGAATATAGCATCGGGGGGATGAACACTGAAGCTTTCTTT CASSEYSIGGMNTEAFF - TRBJ1-1 - TRBV25-1
TGTGCCAGCAGTTTGGCCTCGGGACAGAGCAATCAGCCCCAGCATTTT CASSLASGQSNQPQHF TRBD1 TRBJ1-5 - TRBV28
TGTGCCAGTAGTATGAGGGAAGGTGGCAATCAGCCCCAGCATTTT CASSMREGGNQPQHF - TRBJ1-5 once TRBV19
TGTGCCAGCAGCCCCCGGAGCCGGGACACCGGGGAGCTGTTTTTT CASSPRSRDTGELFF - TRBJ2-2 - TRBV9
TGTGCCAGCAGTACACCGGGACAGGGTAATCAGCCCCAGCATTTT CASSTPGQGNQPQHF TRBD1 TRBJ1-5 - TRBV6-2/TRBV6-3
TGCGCCAGCAGCCAAGTGGGAGGCCGGGACAGGTATAAATCCTACGAGCAGTACTTC CASSQVGGRDRYKSYEQYF TRBD1 TRBJ2-7 - TRBV4-1
TGTGCCAGCAGGGCGGTTGGGACTGAAGCTTTCTTT CASRAVGTEAFF - TRBJ1-1 - TRBV5-4
TGTGCCAGCAAGGACAGGGTCGCGCTTCGAACCGGGGAGCTGTTTTTT CASKDRVALRTGELFF TRBD1 TRBJ2-2 - TRBV27
TGTGCCAGCAGAGCCCGGACAGAAAATTCACCCCTCCACTTT CASRARTENSPLHF - TRBJ1-6 - TRBV7-2
TGTGCCAGCAGCGCCGTGGGGCAGTACAATGAGCAGTTCTTC CASSAVGQYNEQFF - TRBJ2-1 - TRBV9
TGCGCCAGCAGCTTGGTTCCCGGACAGTTTCCTAACTATGGCTACACCTTC CASSLVPGQFPNYGYTF - TRBJ1-2 - TRBV5-1
TGCAGCGTTGAAGGCCAGGGTGGGACAGGGTTGCCTTGGGACACTGAAGCTTTCTTT CSVEGQGGTGLPWDTEAFF TRBD1 TRBJ1-1 - TRBV29-1
TGTGCCAGCAGCCAACCGTCAGGGGGCACTGAAGCTTTCTTT CASSQPSGGTEAFF TRBD1 TRBJ1-1 - TRBV3-1/TRBV3-2
TGCGCCAGCAGCCAAGTGGCTGGGGGCCAACAAGAGACCCAGTACTTC CASSQVAGGQQETQYF - TRBJ2-5 - TRBV4-1
TGTGCCAGCAGCGACGTACCCGGGACAGGGGTTTCACCCCTCCACTTT CASSDVPGTGVSPLHF TRBD1 TRBJ1-6 - TRBV9